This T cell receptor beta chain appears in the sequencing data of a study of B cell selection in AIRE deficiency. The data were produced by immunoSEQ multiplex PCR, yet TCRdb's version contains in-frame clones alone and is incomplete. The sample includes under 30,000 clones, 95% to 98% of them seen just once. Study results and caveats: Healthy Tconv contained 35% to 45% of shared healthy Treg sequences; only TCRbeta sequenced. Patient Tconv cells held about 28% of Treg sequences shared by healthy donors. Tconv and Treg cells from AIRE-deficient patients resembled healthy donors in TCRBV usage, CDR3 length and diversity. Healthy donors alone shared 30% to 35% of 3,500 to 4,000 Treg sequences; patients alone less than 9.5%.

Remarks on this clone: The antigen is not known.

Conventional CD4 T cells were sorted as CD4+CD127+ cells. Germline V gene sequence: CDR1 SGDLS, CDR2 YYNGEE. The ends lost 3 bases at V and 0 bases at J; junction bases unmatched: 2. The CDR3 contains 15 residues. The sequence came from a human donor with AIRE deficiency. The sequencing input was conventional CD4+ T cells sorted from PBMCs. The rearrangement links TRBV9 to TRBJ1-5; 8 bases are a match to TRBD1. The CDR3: CASSGQGFSNQPQHF. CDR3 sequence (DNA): TGTGCCAGCAGCGGACAGGGGTTTAGCAATCAGCCCCAGCATTTT.